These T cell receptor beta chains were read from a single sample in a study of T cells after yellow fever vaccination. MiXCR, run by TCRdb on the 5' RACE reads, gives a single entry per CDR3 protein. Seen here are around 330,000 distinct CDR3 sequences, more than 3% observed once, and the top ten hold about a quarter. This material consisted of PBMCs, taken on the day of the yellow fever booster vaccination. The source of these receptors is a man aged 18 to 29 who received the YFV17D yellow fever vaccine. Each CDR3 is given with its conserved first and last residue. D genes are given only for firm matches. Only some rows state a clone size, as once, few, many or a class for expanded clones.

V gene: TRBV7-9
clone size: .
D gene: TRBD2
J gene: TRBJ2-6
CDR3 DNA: TGTGCCAGCAGCCCACGGACTAGCGGGGGAGACTTCAACGTCCTGACTTTC
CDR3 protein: CASSPRTSGGDFNVLTF

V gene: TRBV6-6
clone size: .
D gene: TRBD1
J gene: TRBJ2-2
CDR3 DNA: TGTGCCAGCAGTGGACCGGGACAGAAGACCGGGGAGCTGTTTTTT
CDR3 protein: CASSGPGQKTGELFF

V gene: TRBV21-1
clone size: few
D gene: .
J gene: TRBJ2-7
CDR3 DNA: TGTGCCAGCAGCAAGGTAGGAGGGGATCAATACGAGCAGTACTTC
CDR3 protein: CASSKVGGDQYEQYF

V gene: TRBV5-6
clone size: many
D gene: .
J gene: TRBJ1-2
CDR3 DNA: TGTGCCAGCAGCTTGAGAGGGCATGGCTACACCTTC
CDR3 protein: CASSLRGHGYTF

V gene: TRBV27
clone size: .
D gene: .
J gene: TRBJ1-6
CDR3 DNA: TGTGCCAGTTCCCTTTATAATTCACCCCTCCACTTT
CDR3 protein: CASSLYNSPLHF

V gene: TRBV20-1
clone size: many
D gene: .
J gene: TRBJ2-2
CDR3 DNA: TGCAGTGCTGCAGGTCGTGATCTCACCGGGGAGCTGTTTTTT
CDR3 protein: CSAAGRDLTGELFF

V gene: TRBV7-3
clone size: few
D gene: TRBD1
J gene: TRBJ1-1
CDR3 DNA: TGTGCCAGCAGCCCAGGACAGGTGAACACTGAAGCTTTCTTT
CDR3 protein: CASSPGQVNTEAFF

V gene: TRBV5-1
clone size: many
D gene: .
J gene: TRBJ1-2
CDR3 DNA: TGCGCCAGCAGCTCCAGCGCCGCAGCTAACTATGGCTACACCTTC
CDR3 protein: CASSSSAAANYGYTF

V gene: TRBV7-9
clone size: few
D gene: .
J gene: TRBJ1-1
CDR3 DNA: TGTGCCAGCAGCCGGTCTTCTGGACAGACTGAAGCTTTCTTT
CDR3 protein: CASSRSSGQTEAFF

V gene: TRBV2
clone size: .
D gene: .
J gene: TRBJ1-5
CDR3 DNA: TGTGCCAGCAGGGAAAAAGGGCTCAGGGGCCAGGAGCCCCAGCATTTT
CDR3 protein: CASREKGLRGQEPQHF

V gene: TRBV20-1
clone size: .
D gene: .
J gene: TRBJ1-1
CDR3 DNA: TGCAGTGCCCCGGGACACCTGAACACTGAAGCTTTCTTT
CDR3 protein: CSAPGHLNTEAFF

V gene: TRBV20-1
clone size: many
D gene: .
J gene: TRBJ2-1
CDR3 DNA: TGCAGTGCTAGACTCCCAGGCCCCTACAATGAGCAGTTCTTC
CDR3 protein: CSARLPGPYNEQFF

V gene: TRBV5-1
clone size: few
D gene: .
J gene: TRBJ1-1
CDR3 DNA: TGCGCCAGCAGCTTGAGTTACGCTGGGCGGATGAACACTGAAGCTTTCTTT
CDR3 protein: CASSLSYAGRMNTEAFF

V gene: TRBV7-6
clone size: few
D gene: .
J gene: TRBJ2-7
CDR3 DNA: TGTGCCAGCAGCTTACGTTCAGGGGCCGGGACCTACGAGCAGTACTTC
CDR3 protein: CASSLRSGAGTYEQYF

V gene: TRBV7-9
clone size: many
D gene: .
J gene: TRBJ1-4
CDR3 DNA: TGTGCCAGCAGCTTAGCGGTGGGGGAAAAACTGTTTTTT
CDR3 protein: CASSLAVGEKLFF

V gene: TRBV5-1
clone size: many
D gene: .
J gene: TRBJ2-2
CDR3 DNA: TGCGCCAGCAGCCTCAGGGGGGACGGGGAGCTGTTTTTT
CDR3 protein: CASSLRGDGELFF